This T cell receptor beta chain appears in the sequencing data of a study of T cells in Graves' hyperthyroidism and ophthalmopathy. The CDR3 regions of TCR beta were amplified from RNA transcripts. RT-PCR in the first round (using the HTBI primer set) targeted the TCR CDR3. TCRdb re-derived calls from the multiplex PCR reads in MiXCR, one entry per CDR3 protein. The sample contains hundreds of thousands of distinct CDR3 sequences, around 45% of which appear only once. This CDR3 contains 14 residues. The V and J ends lost 6 bases and 4 bases respectively, with 16 bases between them. The germline CDR1 and CDR2 sequences are SGHVS and FQNEAQ. Turning to this clonotype: Its specificity is unknown.

General study points: Most thyroid clonotypes that were expanded above 0.001 also turned up in blood.

The receptor was derived from a woman under 30 with Graves' hyperthyroidism. Sequencing was done on a sample of peripheral blood or thyroid tissue (not recorded which). J is TRBJ2-7 and V is TRBV7-8; D possibly corresponds to TRBD1 (6 bases). The chain's CDR3 is CASSRLRQDYEQYF. For the CDR3, the DNA is TGTGCCAGCAGTCGACTTAGACAGGATTACGAGCAGTACTTC.